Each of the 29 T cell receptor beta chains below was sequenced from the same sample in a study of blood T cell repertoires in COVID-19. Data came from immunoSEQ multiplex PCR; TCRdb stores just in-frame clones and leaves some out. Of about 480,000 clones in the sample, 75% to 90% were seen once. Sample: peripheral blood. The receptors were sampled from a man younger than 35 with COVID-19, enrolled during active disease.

The CDR3 here is CASSLSMSNQPQHF. In nucleotides, the CDR3 is TGTGCCAGCAGTTTATCCATGAGCAATCAGCCCCAGCATTTT. The J gene is TRBJ1-5, the V gene TRBV27; D gene uncertain. V dropped 0 bases and J dropped 1 base, with 4 bases sitting between them. This CDR3 is 14 amino acids long. Germline V lookup: CDR1 MNHEY, CDR2 SMNVEV (reference sequence).

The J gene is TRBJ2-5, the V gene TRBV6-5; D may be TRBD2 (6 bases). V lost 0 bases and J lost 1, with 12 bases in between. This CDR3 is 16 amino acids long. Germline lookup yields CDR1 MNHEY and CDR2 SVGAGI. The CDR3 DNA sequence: TGTGCCAGCAGTTACTCGGGGGGAGGCACCCAAGAGACCCAGTACTTC. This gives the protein CASSYSGGGTQETQYF.

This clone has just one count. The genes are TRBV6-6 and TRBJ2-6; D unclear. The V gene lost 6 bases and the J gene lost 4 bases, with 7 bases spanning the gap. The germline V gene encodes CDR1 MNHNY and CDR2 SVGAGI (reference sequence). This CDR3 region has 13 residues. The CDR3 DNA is TGTGCCAGCAGAAACGGGGGGGCCAACGTCCTGACTTTC. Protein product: CASRNGGANVLTF.

The CDR3 nucleotides read TGTGCCAGCACTACCTACGAGCAGTACTTC. Translating it yields CASTTYEQYF. The chain recombines TRBV27 with TRBJ2-7, with D uncertain. Germline V gives CDR1 MNHEY, CDR2 SMNVEV (reference sequence). Trimming shortened V by 7 bases and J by 2 bases, and 3 bases separated the two germline ends. The CDR3 length is 10 residues.

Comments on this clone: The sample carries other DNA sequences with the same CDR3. The chain's CDR3 is CASSQGLTDTQYF. CDR3 nucleotide sequence: TGCGCCAGCAGCCAAGGACTAACAGATACGCAGTATTTT. V and J are TRBV4-1 and TRBJ2-3; possibly TRBD2 for D (5 bases). V was clipped by 1 base and J by 3 bases, with 5 bases between them. Germline-derived CDR1 and CDR2 are MGHRA and YSYEKL. The CDR3 contains 13 residues.

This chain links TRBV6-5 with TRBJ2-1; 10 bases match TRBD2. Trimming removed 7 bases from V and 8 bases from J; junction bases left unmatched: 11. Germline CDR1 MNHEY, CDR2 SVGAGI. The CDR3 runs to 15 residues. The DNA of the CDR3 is TGTGCCAGCATCCCCGGGTCTAGCGGGAGTTATGAGCAGTTCTTC. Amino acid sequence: CASIPGSSGSYEQFF.

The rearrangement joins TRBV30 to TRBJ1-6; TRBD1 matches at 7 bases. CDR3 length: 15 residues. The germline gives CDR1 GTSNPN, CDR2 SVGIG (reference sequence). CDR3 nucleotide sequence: TGTGCAGTTGGACAGGCGAGCTCCTATAATTCACCCCTCCACTTT. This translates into CAVGQASSYNSPLHF.

The CDR3 DNA sequence: TGTGCCAGCGAGAGGAATGAGCAGTTCTTC. As protein: CASERNEQFF. This rearrangement joins TRBV6-5 to TRBJ2-1; D gene ambiguous. Per the germline V gene, CDR1 is MNHEY and CDR2 is SVGAGI. The V end was cut by 8 bases, the J end by 7 bases, with 6 bases between. This CDR3 has 10 amino acids.

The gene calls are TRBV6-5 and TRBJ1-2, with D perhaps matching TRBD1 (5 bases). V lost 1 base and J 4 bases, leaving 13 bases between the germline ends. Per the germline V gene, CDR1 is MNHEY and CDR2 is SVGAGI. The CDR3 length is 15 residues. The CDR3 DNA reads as TGTGCCAGCAGTTACTTTCGCGGGGACTTCTATGGCTACACCTTC. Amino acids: CASSYFRGDFYGYTF.

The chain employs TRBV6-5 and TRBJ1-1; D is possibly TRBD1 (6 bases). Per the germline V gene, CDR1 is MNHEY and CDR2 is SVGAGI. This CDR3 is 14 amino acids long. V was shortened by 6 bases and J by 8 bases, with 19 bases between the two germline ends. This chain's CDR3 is CASRTVRGAAEAFF. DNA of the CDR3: TGTGCCAGCAGAACCGTCCGGGGGGCAGCCGAAGCTTTCTTT.

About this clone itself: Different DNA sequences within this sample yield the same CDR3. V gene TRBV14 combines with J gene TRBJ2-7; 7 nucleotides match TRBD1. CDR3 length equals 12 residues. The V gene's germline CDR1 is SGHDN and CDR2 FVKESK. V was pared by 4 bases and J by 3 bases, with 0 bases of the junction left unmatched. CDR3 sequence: CASSRQGYEQYF. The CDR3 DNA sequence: TGTGCCAGCAGCCGACAGGGCTACGAGCAGTACTTC.

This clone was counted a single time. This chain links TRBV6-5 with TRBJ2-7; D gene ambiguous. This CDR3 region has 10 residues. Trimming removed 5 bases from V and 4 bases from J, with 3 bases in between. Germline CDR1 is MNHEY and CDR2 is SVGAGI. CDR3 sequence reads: CASSLYEQYF. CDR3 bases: TGTGCCAGCAGTCTTTACGAGCAGTACTTC.

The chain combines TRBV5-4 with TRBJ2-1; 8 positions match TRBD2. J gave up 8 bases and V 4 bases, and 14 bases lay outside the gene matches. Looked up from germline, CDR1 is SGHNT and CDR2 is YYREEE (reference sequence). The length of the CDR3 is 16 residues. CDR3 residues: CASSAHNRAGGDEQFF. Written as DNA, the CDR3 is TGTGCCAGCAGCGCCCACAATCGGGCGGGAGGCGATGAGCAGTTCTTC.

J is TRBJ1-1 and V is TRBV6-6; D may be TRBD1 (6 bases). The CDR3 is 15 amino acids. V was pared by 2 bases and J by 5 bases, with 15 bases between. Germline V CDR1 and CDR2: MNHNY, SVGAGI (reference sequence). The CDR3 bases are TGTGCCAGCAGTTACACCGACAGGTCGGTGACTGAAGCTTTCTTT. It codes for CASSYTDRSVTEAFF.

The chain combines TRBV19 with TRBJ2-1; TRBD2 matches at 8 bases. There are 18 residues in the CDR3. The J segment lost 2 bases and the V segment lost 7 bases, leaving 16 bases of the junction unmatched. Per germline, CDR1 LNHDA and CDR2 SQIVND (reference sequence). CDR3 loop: CASTGRPGGVITYNEQFF. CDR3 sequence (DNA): TGTGCCAGTACTGGGAGACCGGGAGGGGTGATAACCTACAATGAGCAGTTCTTC. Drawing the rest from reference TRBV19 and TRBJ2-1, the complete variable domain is DGGITQSPKYLFRKEGQNVTLSCEQNLNHDAMYWYRQDPGQGLRLIYYSQIVNDFQKGDIAEGYSVSREKKESFPLTVTSAQKNPTAFYLCASTGRPGGVITYNEQFFGPGTRLTVL.

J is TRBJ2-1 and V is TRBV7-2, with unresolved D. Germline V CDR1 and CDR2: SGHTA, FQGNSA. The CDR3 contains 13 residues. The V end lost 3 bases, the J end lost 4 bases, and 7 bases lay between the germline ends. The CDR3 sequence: CASSFATYNEQFF. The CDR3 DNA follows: TGTGCCAGCAGCTTTGCGACATACAATGAGCAGTTCTTC.

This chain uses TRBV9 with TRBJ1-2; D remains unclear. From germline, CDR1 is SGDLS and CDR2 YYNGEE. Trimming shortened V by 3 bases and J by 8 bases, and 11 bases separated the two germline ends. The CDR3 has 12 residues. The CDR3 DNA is TGTGCCAGCAGCGGCACGGGAGTCGGCTACACCTTC. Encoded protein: CASSGTGVGYTF.

The CDR3 DNA reads as TGTGCCAGCAGACCCGACAGGGGGAATAGCAATGAGCAGTTCTTC. Residues: CASRPDRGNSNEQFF. J is TRBJ2-1 and V is TRBV6-5; TRBD1 agrees at 9 bases. The length of the CDR3 is 15 residues. CDR1 is MNHEY, CDR2 SVGAGI, per germline. Trimming took 6 bases from V and 6 from J; bases not matched to a gene: 9.

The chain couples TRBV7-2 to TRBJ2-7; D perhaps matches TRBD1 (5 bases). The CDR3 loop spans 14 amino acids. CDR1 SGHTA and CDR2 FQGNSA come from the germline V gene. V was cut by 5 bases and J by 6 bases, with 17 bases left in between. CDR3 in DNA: TGTGCCAGCAGCCAGGGTCTAGTCACCACCGAGCAGTACTTC. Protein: CASSQGLVTTEQYF.

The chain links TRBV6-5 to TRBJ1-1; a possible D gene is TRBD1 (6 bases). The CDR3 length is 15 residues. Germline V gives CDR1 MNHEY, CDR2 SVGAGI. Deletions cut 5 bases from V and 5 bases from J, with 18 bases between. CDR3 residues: CASSPRGRGRTEAFF. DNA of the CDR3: TGTGCCAGCAGTCCCCGCGGCAGGGGCCGGACTGAAGCTTTCTTT.

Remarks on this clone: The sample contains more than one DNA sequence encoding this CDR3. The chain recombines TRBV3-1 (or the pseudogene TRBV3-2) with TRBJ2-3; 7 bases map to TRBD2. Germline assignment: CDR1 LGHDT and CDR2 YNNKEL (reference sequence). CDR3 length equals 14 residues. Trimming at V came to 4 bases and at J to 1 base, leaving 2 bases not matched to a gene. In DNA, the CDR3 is TGTGCCAGCAGCCTTGGGGGGGGCACAGATACGCAGTATTTT. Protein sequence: CASSLGGGTDTQYF.

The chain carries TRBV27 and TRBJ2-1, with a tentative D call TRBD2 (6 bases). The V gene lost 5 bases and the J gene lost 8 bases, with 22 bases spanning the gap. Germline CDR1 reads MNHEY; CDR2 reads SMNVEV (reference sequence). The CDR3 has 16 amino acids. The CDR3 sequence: CASSRSSVVTSDEQFF. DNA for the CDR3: TGTGCCAGCAGTCGGTCTAGCGTCGTTACGAGCGATGAGCAGTTCTTC.

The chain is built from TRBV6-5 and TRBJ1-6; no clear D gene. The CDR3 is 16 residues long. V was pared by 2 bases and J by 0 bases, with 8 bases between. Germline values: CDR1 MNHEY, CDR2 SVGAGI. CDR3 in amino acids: CASSYSASSYNSPLHF. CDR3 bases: TGTGCCAGCAGTTACAGCGCTAGCTCCTATAATTCACCCCTCCACTTT.

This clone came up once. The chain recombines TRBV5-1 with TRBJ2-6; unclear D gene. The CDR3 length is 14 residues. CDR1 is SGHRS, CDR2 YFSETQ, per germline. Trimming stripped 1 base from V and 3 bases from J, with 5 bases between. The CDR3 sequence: CASSLRVGANVLTF. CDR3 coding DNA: TGCGCCAGCAGCTTGCGAGTTGGGGCCAACGTCCTGACTTTC.

Here the CDR3 reads CAWRSSSGGRETQYF. Here the CDR3 DNA reads TGTGCCTGGCGTAGCAGCAGCGGCGGGAGAGAGACCCAGTACTTC. The chain uses TRBV30 and TRBJ2-5; 7 bases are shared with TRBD2. CDR3 length equals 15 residues. After removal of 5 bases from V and 4 bases from J, the junction contained 13 bases not matched to a gene. CDR1 is GTSNPN and CDR2 is SVGIG in the germline V gene (reference sequence). The variable domain in full, with the rest retrieved from reference TRBV30 and TRBJ2-5, is SQTIHQWPATLVQPVGSPLSLECTVEGTSNPNLYWYRQAAGRGLQLLFYSVGIGQISSEVPQNLSASRPQDRQFILSSKKLLLSDSGFYLCAWRSSSGGRETQYFGPGTRLLVL.

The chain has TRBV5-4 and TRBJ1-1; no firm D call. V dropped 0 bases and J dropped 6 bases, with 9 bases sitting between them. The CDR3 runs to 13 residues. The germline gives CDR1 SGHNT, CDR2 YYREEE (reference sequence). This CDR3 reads CASSLALGAEAFF. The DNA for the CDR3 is TGTGCCAGCAGCTTGGCATTGGGCGCTGAAGCTTTCTTT.

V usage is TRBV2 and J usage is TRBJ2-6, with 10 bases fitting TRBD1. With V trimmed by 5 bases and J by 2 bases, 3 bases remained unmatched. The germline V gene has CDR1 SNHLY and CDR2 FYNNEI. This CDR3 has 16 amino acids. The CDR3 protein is CASSRTGGAGANVLTF. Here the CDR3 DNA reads TGTGCCAGCAGTCGGACAGGGGGGGCTGGGGCCAACGTCCTGACTTTC.

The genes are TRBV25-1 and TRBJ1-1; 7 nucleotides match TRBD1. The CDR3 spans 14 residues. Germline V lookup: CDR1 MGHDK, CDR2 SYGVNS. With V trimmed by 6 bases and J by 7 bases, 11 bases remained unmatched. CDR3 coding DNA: TGTGCCAGCAGAACCGGGACAGCTAGAAATGAAGCTTTCTTT. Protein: CASRTGTARNEAFF. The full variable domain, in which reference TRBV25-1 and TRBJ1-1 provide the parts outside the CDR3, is EADIYQTPRYLVIGTGKKITLECSQTMGHDKMYWYQQDPGMELHLIHYSYGVNSTEKGDLSSESTVSRIRTEHFPLTLESARPSHTSQYLCASRTGTARNEAFFGQGTRLTVV.

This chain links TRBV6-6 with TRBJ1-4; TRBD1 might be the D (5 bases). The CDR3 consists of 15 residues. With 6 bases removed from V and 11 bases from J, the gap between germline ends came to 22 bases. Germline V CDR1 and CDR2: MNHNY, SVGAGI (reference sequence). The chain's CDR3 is CASRSHQGREAKLFF. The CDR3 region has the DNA TGTGCCAGCAGATCACACCAGGGCAGAGAGGCCAAACTGTTTTTT.